Below, one T cell receptor beta chain is given with its context. Its target is unknown. From germline, CDR1 is SGHVS and CDR2 FQNEAQ. The CDR3 has 14 amino acids. The V segment lost 6 bases and the J segment 2 bases; nucleotides outside the gene matches: 5. The data stem from a study of cytomegalovirus exposure and HLA in healthy donors. Study-wide points: Sequence variants that were highly shared formed a cluster that was likely a sequencing artifact.

The PCR ran on 60 Vbeta and 13 Jbeta primers. Profiled with immunoSEQ multiplex PCR; TCRdb holds only in-frame clones, not every one. This sample's table reports approximately 120,000 clones. The source is a man younger than 35 in good health and CMV-seronegative. The chain combines TRBV7-8 with TRBJ2-7, with 9 bases matching TRBD2. Sequencing was done on a sample of PBMCs. The CDR3 nucleotides read TGTGCCAGCAGAACGGGACTAGCCGCCTACGAGCAGTACTTC. It encodes CASRTGLAAYEQYF.